This TCR beta chain appears in the sequencing data of a study of human T cells and chemical hapten exposure. The wider study: Throughout the roughly 24-week study, diphenylcyclopropenone was applied weekly to the patients' scalps.

The sample holds many counts of this clonotype. Germline-derived CDR1 and CDR2 are SEHNR and FQNEAQ (reference sequence). There are 13 residues in the CDR3. V trimming: 6 bases; J trimming: 4 bases; junction bases outside the gene matches: 2. Time point described: patch test 3, about 24 weeks after DPC sensitization. Regarding treatment: therapeutic diphenylcyclopropenone sensitization with weekly scalp DPC. RNA extraction used unfractionated whole blood as the source of total RNA. Participating donors were patients with alopecia, aged 18 to 70 years, considered appropriate candidates for DPC. Using its own MiXCR run on the RACE reads, TCRdb lists one record per CDR3 protein. This sample carries roughly 38,000 distinct CDR3 sequences, more than 8% of them seen once, and the ten largest clones take approximately 26%.

This clonotype originated in a man in his fifties or sixties with alopecia areata. Some clones in this sample may be carry-over from other donors' samples. This rearrangement joins TRBV7-9 to TRBJ2-7, with 11 bases aligning to TRBD2. The sequencing used whole blood, collected in connection with sensitization to the hapten diphenylcyclopropenone (DPC). CDR3 protein: CASSTSGSYEQYF. The CDR3 bases are TGTGCCAGCAGTACTAGCGGGAGTTACGAGCAGTACTTC.